This note documents a single T cell receptor beta chain sequence. These data originate in a study of cytomegalovirus exposure and HLA in healthy donors. The table came from immunoSEQ multiplex PCR; TCRdb's copy has only in-frame clones and leaves some out. The sample carries about 150,000 clones, approximately 86% recorded once. Germline loops: CDR1 SGHRS, CDR2 YFSETQ. This CDR3 comprises 14 residues. V shed 5 bases and J shed 0 bases, with 11 bases lying between them. This chain links TRBV5-1 with TRBJ1-2; D is ambiguous. This receptor was obtained from a man younger than 35 in good health and CMV-seropositive. Sequencing was carried out using PBMCs. This CDR3 reads CASRIGEANYGYTF. DNA for the CDR3: TGCGCCAGCAGGATTGGGGAGGCTAACTATGGCTACACCTTC. The whole variable domain, remainder taken from reference TRBV5-1 and TRBJ1-2, is KAGVTQTPRYLIKTRGQQVTLSCSPISGHRSVSWYQQTPGQGLQFLFEYFSETQRNKGNFPGRFSGRQFSNSRSEMNVSTLELGDSALYLCASRIGEANYGYTFGSGTRLTVV.